The 26 T cell receptor beta chains below come from one sample, sequenced in a study of CD8 T cells in Susac syndrome. Reverse transcription of roughly 0.45 to 1 ug RNA was carried out with random hexamers. One entry per CDR3 protein results from TCRdb running MiXCR on the immunoSEQ multiplex PCR reads. The table includes around 200,000 distinct CDR3 sequences, approximately 95% detected once. Sequencing was carried out using CD4+ T cells from PBMCs. The source of these receptors is a human donor with multiple sclerosis.

The V gene is TRBV5-1, the J gene TRBJ1-1; D is ambiguous. The V and J ends lost 6 bases and 3 bases respectively, with 6 bases between them. The CDR3 is made up of 11 amino acids. Germline lookup yields CDR1 SGHRS and CDR2 YFSETQ. The CDR3 nucleotides are TGCGCCAGCAACGGAGACACTGAAGCTTTCTTT. This sequence encodes CASNGDTEAFF.

The chain links TRBV9 to TRBJ2-7, with 10 bases identical to TRBD1. The germline gives CDR1 SGDLS, CDR2 YYNGEE. V shed 0 bases, J shed 6 bases, and the junction held 3 bases outside the gene matches. This CDR3 has 14 residues. CDR3 sequence (DNA): TGTGCCAGCAGCGTAGGACAGGGGGCCACCGAGCAGTACTTC. Translating it yields CASSVGQGATEQYF.

The chain has TRBV3-1 and TRBJ2-1; 10 bases are shared with TRBD2. The CDR3 contains 14 residues. J was trimmed by 6 bases and V by 6 bases; bases with no gene match: 5. Looked up from germline, CDR1 is LGHDT and CDR2 is YNNKEL (reference sequence). CDR3 coding DNA: TGTGCCAGCAGGCTAGCGGGGGACCTCAATGAGCAGTTCTTC. Translating it yields CASRLAGDLNEQFF.

The chain joins TRBV20-1 to TRBJ1-6, with a possible D match to TRBD1 (6 bases). The V gene's germline CDR1 is DFQATT and CDR2 SNEGSKA (reference sequence). V was trimmed by 2 bases and J by 9 bases, leaving 17 bases between them. The CDR3 length is 15 residues. CDR3 nucleotide sequence: TGCAGTGCTAGAAGGACAGCCGATATCGGTTCACCCCTCCACTTT. Amino acids: CSARRTADIGSPLHF.

The gene calls are TRBV14 and TRBJ2-2; no clear D. Deletions cut 4 bases from V and 7 bases from J, with 10 bases between. CDR1 is SGHDN, CDR2 FVKESK, per germline. This CDR3 region has 13 residues. CDR3 sequence (DNA): TGTGCCAGCAGCCCCCCCTGGGGCGGGGAGCTGTTTTTT. This codes for CASSPPWGGELFF.

The CDR3 region has the DNA TGCGCCAGCAGCCAAGATCCGGGGAGGAACGAGCAGTACTTC. Protein: CASSQDPGRNEQYF. The chain has TRBV4-1 and TRBJ2-7; the D gene is possibly TRBD2 (6 bases). Per the germline V gene, CDR1 is MGHRA and CDR2 is YSYEKL. This CDR3 is 14 amino acids long. The V end was cut by 0 bases, the J end by 5 bases, with 11 bases between.

The chain recombines TRBV6-2 or TRBV6-3 with TRBJ2-7; D is tentatively TRBD1 or TRBD2 (5 bases each). Trimming cost V 6 bases and J 4 bases, with 16 bases left between them. CDR3 size: 14 residues. Germline CDR1 MNHEY, CDR2 SVGEGT. The CDR3 reads CASRTGTGSYEQYF. The CDR3 DNA follows: TGTGCCAGCAGGACCGGGACGGGGAGTTACGAGCAGTACTTC.

This chain uses TRBV5-4 with TRBJ2-1; D unclear. The CDR3 totals 14 residues. V lost 0 bases to trimming and J lost 9 bases, with 13 bases between them. Germline lookup yields CDR1 SGHNT and CDR2 YYREEE (reference sequence). The CDR3 is CASSLDLPEAEQFF. The CDR3 DNA reads TGTGCCAGCAGCTTGGATTTACCAGAGGCTGAGCAGTTCTTC.

The chain employs TRBV6-1 and TRBJ1-5; 7 bases match TRBD1. The germline V gene has CDR1 MNHNS and CDR2 SASEGT. The CDR3 consists of 14 residues. The trim removed 10 bases at V and 0 bases at J, leaving 6 bases unmatched. In nucleotides, the CDR3 is TGTGCCACAGGGACAGTTGATAGCAATCAGCCCCAGCATTTT. It specifies CATGTVDSNQPQHF.

The gene calls are TRBV10-3 and TRBJ1-1; a possible D gene is TRBD1 (6 bases). V lost 2 bases and J 7 bases, leaving 8 bases between the germline ends. The CDR3 is 12 residues long. The germline gives CDR1 ENHRY, CDR2 SYGVKD. The CDR3 sequence: CAISEDRYEAFF. In DNA, the CDR3 is TGTGCCATCAGTGAGGACAGGTATGAAGCTTTCTTT.

The J gene is TRBJ2-3, the V gene TRBV4-2; 10 bases are a match to TRBD2. Germline CDR1 is LGHNA and CDR2 is YNFKEQ. The V gene end was trimmed by 2 bases and the J gene end by 2 bases; junction bases not matched to a gene: 1. The CDR3 has 15 residues. Written as DNA, the CDR3 is TGTGCCAGCAGCCAAAGCGGGGGGGCCACAGATACGCAGTATTTT. Translation: CASSQSGGATDTQYF.

In its sample, this clonotype was seen once. The CDR3 DNA reads as TGTGCCACTGGGACGGCAGGGACGCTCTACGAGCAGTACTTC. Its translation: CATGTAGTLYEQYF. J is TRBJ2-7 and V is TRBV3-1, with D perhaps assigned TRBD1 or TRBD2 (5 bases each). V lost 10 bases to trimming and J lost 3 bases, with 19 bases between them. This CDR3 is 14 amino acids long. From germline, CDR1 is LGHDT and CDR2 YNNKEL (reference sequence).

The chain's CDR3 is CASVDPGNKNIQYF. CDR3 nucleotides: TGTGCCAGTGTAGACCCGGGAAACAAAAACATTCAGTACTTC. The rearrangement uses TRBV27 and TRBJ2-4; possibly TRBD2 for D (5 bases). From germline, CDR1 is MNHEY and CDR2 SMNVEV (reference sequence). The length of the CDR3 is 14 residues. The V end was cut by 9 bases, the J end by 3 bases, with 15 bases between.

V is TRBV29-1 and J is TRBJ2-5, with D possibly being TRBD1 (6 bases). This CDR3 is built from 13 residues. Trimming shortened V by 7 bases and J by 5 bases, and 17 bases separated the two germline ends. Germline CDR1 reads SQVTM; CDR2 reads ANQGSEA. CDR3: CSAKGGAGETQYF. The CDR3 bases are TGCAGCGCCAAAGGGGGAGCCGGTGAGACCCAGTACTTC.

J is TRBJ2-7 and V is TRBV9; D is possibly TRBD2 (5 bases). Trimming pared 0 bases from V and 6 bases from J, leaving 13 bases between. This CDR3 comprises 14 residues. Germline CDR1 SGDLS, CDR2 YYNGEE. CDR3 loop: CASSVAARGGEQYF. The CDR3 DNA reads TGTGCCAGCAGCGTAGCGGCTAGAGGAGGCGAGCAGTACTTC.

The chain joins TRBV29-1 to TRBJ2-3; no reliable D call. Trimming took 8 bases from V and 1 from J, leaving 10 bases between them. Germline CDR1 SQVTM, CDR2 ANQGSEA. The CDR3 consists of 12 residues. The CDR3 DNA sequence: TGCAGCATTAAGCACGGCACAGATACGCAGTATTTT. This sequence encodes CSIKHGTDTQYF.

The V gene is TRBV3-1, the J gene TRBJ1-1, with D tentatively TRBD1 (5 bases). The CDR3 sequence is 17 residues long. Germline V lookup: CDR1 LGHDT, CDR2 YNNKEL (reference sequence). Trimming removed 1 base from V and 5 bases from J, with 20 bases in between. The CDR3 nucleotides are TGTGCCAGCAGCCAAGGAGTAAGGGCAGGGCGAGGTACTGAAGCTTTCTTT. It specifies CASSQGVRAGRGTEAFF.

The chain joins TRBV30 to TRBJ2-5; D not resolved. Between the trimmed V and J ends, which lost 1 base and 2 bases, there was a span of 11 bases. Looked up from germline, CDR1 is GTSNPN and CDR2 is SVGIG (reference sequence). The CDR3 is 14 amino acids. CDR3 amino acids: CAWSEDGVQETQYF. Here the CDR3 DNA reads TGTGCCTGGAGTGAAGATGGCGTACAAGAGACCCAGTACTTC.

This clonotype showed up just once. J is TRBJ2-4 and V is TRBV19, with D possibly being TRBD1 (6 bases). The V and J ends lost 5 bases and 0 bases respectively, with 17 bases between them. Germline assignment: CDR1 LNHDA and CDR2 SQIVND (reference sequence). CDR3 length: 17 residues. Here the CDR3 DNA reads TGTGCCAGTAGTTCATCTCCGACAGGTATAGCCAAAAACATTCAGTACTTC. Translated: CASSSSPTGIAKNIQYF. Variable domain in full (rest from reference TRBV19 and TRBJ2-4): DGGITQSPKYLFRKEGQNVTLSCEQNLNHDAMYWYRQDPGQGLRLIYYSQIVNDFQKGDIAEGYSVSREKKESFPLTVTSAQKNPTAFYLCASSSSPTGIAKNIQYFGAGTRLSVL.

The CDR3 spells CSVGGGQGGYTF. CDR3 nucleotide sequence: TGCAGCGTTGGAGGCGGCCAAGGGGGCTACACCTTC. The V call is TRBV29-1, the J call TRBJ1-2; D remains unclear. The V end was cut by 4 bases, the J end by 8 bases, with 14 bases between. The CDR3 length is 12 residues. Per germline, CDR1 SQVTM and CDR2 ANQGSEA.

The chain joins TRBV18 to TRBJ2-7; the match to TRBD2 covers 7 bases. CDR1 KGHSH and CDR2 LQKENI come from the germline V gene. Germline trimming cut 1 base from V and 5 bases from J; bases unmatched to any gene: 8. This CDR3 contains 15 residues. The CDR3 is CASSPLASGYDEQYF. Written as DNA, the CDR3 is TGTGCCAGCTCACCACTGGCTAGCGGTTACGACGAGCAGTACTTC.

The CDR3 DNA sequence: TGTGCCTGGAGCCGGGACAGGGCGAACACTGAAGCTTTCTTT. As protein: CAWSRDRANTEAFF. This chain joins TRBV30 and TRBJ1-1; TRBD1 matches 9 bases. The ends lost 3 bases at V and 1 base at J; junction bases unmatched: 3. The germline gives CDR1 GTSNPN, CDR2 SVGIG (reference sequence). CDR3 length: 14 residues.

The chain has TRBV30 and TRBJ1-2; 7 bases line up with TRBD1. Germline values: CDR1 GTSNPN, CDR2 SVGIG (reference sequence). The CDR3 is made up of 13 amino acids. With 7 bases clipped from V and 4 bases from J, the junction kept 9 bases outside the gene matches. CDR3 residues: CASRQGSAYGYTF. In DNA, the CDR3 is TGTGCCTCCAGACAGGGATCGGCCTATGGCTACACCTTC.

The rearrangement joins TRBV6-5 to TRBJ1-2; no clear D. The germline V and J ends were trimmed by 6 bases and 9 bases, with 14 bases remaining between them. This CDR3 spans 12 amino acids. Germline CDR1 reads MNHEY; CDR2 reads SVGAGI. The CDR3 sequence is CASRKDLSSYTF. Written as DNA, the CDR3 is TGTGCCAGCAGGAAAGACCTCTCTAGCTACACCTTC.

V gene TRBV7-2 combines with J gene TRBJ2-7; D not certain. CDR1 SGHTA and CDR2 FQGNSA come from the germline V gene. The CDR3 runs to 13 residues. V was trimmed by 1 base and J by 4 bases, leaving 8 bases between them. The CDR3 is CASSLVAQYEQYF. In DNA form, the CDR3 reads TGTGCCAGCAGCTTAGTGGCACAGTACGAGCAGTACTTC. The full variable domain, its missing parts supplied by reference TRBV7-2 and TRBJ2-7, is GAGVSQSPSNKVTEKGKDVELRCDPISGHTALYWYRQSLGQGLEFLIYFQGNSAPDKSGLPSDRFSAERTGGSVSTLTIQRTQQEDSAVYLCASSLVAQYEQYFGPGTRLTVT.

The gene calls are TRBV18 and TRBJ1-5; D perhaps matches TRBD1 (5 bases). The CDR3 spans 14 residues. CDR1 is KGHSH, CDR2 LQKENI, per germline. Deletions cut 4 bases from V and 7 bases from J, with 14 bases between. CDR3 sequence reads: CASSLQGRLQPQHF. CDR3 nucleotides: TGTGCCAGCTCACTGCAGGGAAGGCTACAGCCCCAGCATTTT.